This T cell receptor (beta chain) was profiled in a study of cytomegalovirus exposure and HLA in healthy donors. Germline lookup yields CDR1 SGHKS and CDR2 YYEKEE (reference sequence). Trimming left V 7 bases short and J 7 bases short, with 20 bases between. The CDR3 consists of 14 residues. It was with 60 Vbeta and 13 Jbeta primers that the PCR ran. The repertoire was sequenced with immunoSEQ multiplex PCR; TCRdb's copy has only in-frame clones and lacks some. Here the sample spans about 97,000 clones, approximately 70% being singletons. The chain is built from TRBV5-5 and TRBJ1-1, with D unresolved. The clonotype originates from a man aged 35 to 55 in good health and CMV-seronegative. Sequencing was carried out using PBMCs. CDR3 in amino acids: CASLEGPHPGEAFF. DNA for the CDR3: TGTGCCAGCCTCGAGGGCCCTCATCCCGGTGAAGCTTTCTTT.